These 29 T cell receptor beta chains share one sample of origin, sequenced in a study of cytomegalovirus exposure and HLA in healthy donors. Data came from immunoSEQ multiplex PCR; TCRdb stores just in-frame clones and leaves some out. This repertoire shows approximately 65,000 clones, 90% to 95% found once; its top ten account for less than 6%. The sequenced material came from PBMCs. These receptors all come from a man aged 18 to 29 in good health and CMV-seropositive.

The gene calls are TRBV5-1 and TRBJ2-7, with TRBD2 matching 13 bases. Trimming cost V 0 bases and J 5 bases; bases outside gene matches: 2. The CDR3 runs 15 residues. Germline CDR1 SGHRS, CDR2 YFSETQ. CDR3 amino acids: CASSLAGTSGNEQYF. The CDR3 DNA is TGCGCCAGCAGCTTGGCCGGGACTAGCGGGAACGAGCAGTACTTC.

The chain joins TRBV21-1 to TRBJ2-7; the table calls TRBD1, which could not be checked here. TRBV21-1 is annotated as a pseudogene. The CDR3 has 16 amino acids. The CDR3 protein is CASSKEGDRGAYEQYF. The CDR3 DNA reads as TGTGCCAGCAGCAAAGAGGGGGACAGGGGGGCCTACGAGCAGTACTTC.

This chain connects TRBV30 to TRBJ2-5; 7 nucleotides line up with TRBD2. Losses at the gene ends were 1 base for V and 2 bases for J; bases not matched to a gene: 4. In germline, CDR1 is GTSNPN, CDR2 SVGIG (reference sequence). The CDR3 spans 14 residues. CDR3 sequence: CAWSELAVQETQYF. CDR3 DNA sequence: TGTGCCTGGAGTGAGCTAGCGGTTCAAGAGACCCAGTACTTC.

V usage is TRBV14 and J usage is TRBJ2-7, with 10 bases that match TRBD1. V was pared by 4 bases and J by 6 bases, with 9 bases of the junction left unmatched. This CDR3 has 15 amino acids. CDR1 is SGHDN, CDR2 FVKESK, per germline. CDR3 coding DNA: TGTGCCAGCAGCCGACCCGGGACAGGGGTCTTCGAGCAGTACTTC. This translates into CASSRPGTGVFEQYF.

The chain has TRBV28 and TRBJ2-5; 7 bases line up with TRBD2. Judging by the DNA end, TRBJ2-7 fits better; the J call may be wrong. Germline V gene lookup returns CDR1 MDHEN and CDR2 SYDVKM. This CDR3 comprises 15 residues. The CDR3 loop reads CASSLRGTTLYEQYF. CDR3 coding DNA: TGTGCCAGCAGTTTACGAGGGACTACACTTTACGAGCAGTACTTC.

The chain couples TRBV27 to TRBJ2-7, with 9 bases lining up with TRBD1. The trim removed 6 bases at V and 3 bases at J, leaving 12 bases unmatched. From germline, CDR1 is MNHEY and CDR2 SMNVEV (reference sequence). The length of the CDR3 is 16 residues. CDR3 sequence: CASSEAAGTGIYEQYF. CDR3 nucleotide sequence: TGTGCCAGCAGCGAAGCAGCCGGGACAGGGATCTACGAGCAGTACTTC.

The chain joins TRBV27 to TRBJ2-2, with 7 bases identical to TRBD2. With V trimmed by 10 bases and J by 5 bases, 10 bases remained unmatched. CDR3 length: 14 residues. Germline CDR1 reads MNHEY; CDR2 reads SMNVEV (reference sequence). For the CDR3, the DNA is TGTGCCACGAAAGGACTAGGCGTTACCGGGGAGCTGTTTTTT. It encodes CATKGLGVTGELFF.

V and J are TRBV18 and TRBJ1-3, with TRBD1 as a possible D gene (6 bases). Trimming left V 2 bases short and J 0 bases short, with 17 bases between. This CDR3 region has 18 residues. CDR1 KGHSH and CDR2 LQKENI come from the germline V gene. Here the CDR3 DNA reads TGTGCCAGCTCACCATTTCTTCCGACAGGCTTCTCTGGAAACACCATATATTTT. Its protein is CASSPFLPTGFSGNTIYF.

DNA for the CDR3: TGTGCCAGCAGCCTACAGGGGCCCACTGAAGCTTTCTTT. It encodes CASSLQGPTEAFF. This chain uses TRBV5-4 with TRBJ1-1, with TRBD1 matching 7 bases. The CDR3 totals 13 residues. V lost 4 bases and J lost 4; bases outside the gene matches: 4. Per the germline V gene, CDR1 is SGHNT and CDR2 is YYREEE (reference sequence).

The V gene is TRBV4-2, the J gene TRBJ2-2; D is undetermined. V lost 1 base, J lost 4 bases, and 4 bases lay in between. Germline assignment: CDR1 LGHNA and CDR2 YNFKEQ. The length of the CDR3 is 13 residues. The CDR3 reads CASSQVITGELFF. The CDR3, as DNA: TGTGCCAGCAGCCAAGTCATCACCGGGGAGCTGTTTTTT.

In nucleotides, the CDR3 is TGTGCCAGCAGGCACAGGGAGAGCTACACCTTC. Translating it yields CASRHRESYTF. V gene TRBV11-2 combines with J gene TRBJ1-2, with D perhaps matching TRBD1 (6 bases). Germline V gene data show CDR1 as SGHAT and CDR2 as FQNNGV. The V and J ends lost 6 bases and 9 bases respectively, with 11 bases between them. The CDR3 runs to 11 residues.

The DNA of the CDR3 is TGTGCCATCAGGCCGACATCCCCGGTTTCTGGGGCCAACGTCCTGACTTTC. Amino acid sequence: CAIRPTSPVSGANVLTF. This chain connects TRBV10-3 to TRBJ2-6; no clear D. CDR3 length: 17 amino acids. The germline CDR1 and CDR2 sequences are ENHRY and SYGVKD. The V and J ends lost 6 bases and 1 base respectively, with 16 bases between them.

The gene calls are TRBV25-1 and TRBJ2-5, with TRBD2 identical over 11 bases. Germline assignment: CDR1 MGHDK and CDR2 SYGVNS. CDR3 length: 14 amino acids. With V trimmed by 5 bases and J by 3 bases, 2 bases remained unmatched. The CDR3 region has the DNA TGTGCCAGCAGTCTTAGCGGGGGGGAAGAGACCCAGTACTTC. Its protein product is CASSLSGGEETQYF. Drawing the rest from reference TRBV25-1 and TRBJ2-5, the complete variable domain is EADIYQTPRYLVIGTGKKITLECSQTMGHDKMYWYQQDPGMELHLIHYSYGVNSTEKGDLSSESTVSRIRTEHFPLTLESARPSHTSQYLCASSLSGGEETQYFGPGTRLLVL.

V and J are TRBV6-5 and TRBJ2-1; 9 bases are a match to TRBD1. This CDR3 has 15 residues. V lost 0 bases, J lost 5 bases, and 2 bases stayed unmatched. Looked up from germline, CDR1 is MNHEY and CDR2 is SVGAGI. CDR3 loop: CASSYSGQGHNEQFF. CDR3 sequence (DNA): TGTGCCAGCAGTTACTCGGGACAGGGCCACAATGAGCAGTTCTTC.

The genes are TRBV28 and TRBJ1-2; 7 bases are a match to TRBD1. With 2 bases clipped from V and 3 bases from J, the junction kept 9 bases outside the gene matches. The CDR3 has 16 residues. Germline CDR1 reads MDHEN; CDR2 reads SYDVKM. In DNA, the CDR3 is TGTGCCAGCAGTTTAGTAGAGGGACAGCAATACTATGGCTACACCTTC. Protein product: CASSLVEGQQYYGYTF.

This sequence joins TRBV11-1 and TRBJ2-1; 11 nucleotides line up with TRBD2. Germline loops: CDR1 SGHAT, CDR2 FQDESV (reference sequence). V gave up 1 base and J gave up 9 bases; unmatched junction bases: 8. CDR3 size: 16 residues. The CDR3 sequence is CASSLVAGGGRGEQFF. CDR3 nucleotide sequence: TGTGCCAGCAGCTTAGTAGCGGGAGGGGGACGGGGTGAGCAGTTCTTC.

The chain joins TRBV28 to TRBJ2-3; perhaps TRBD1 as D (6 bases). The ends were cut back, 3 bases at V and 0 bases at J, with 10 bases in the middle. The CDR3 sequence is 15 residues long. Germline lookup yields CDR1 MDHEN and CDR2 SYDVKM. CDR3: CASSFPGDSTDTQYF. DNA for the CDR3: TGTGCCAGCAGTTTTCCAGGGGATAGCACAGATACGCAGTATTTT. Filled out from reference TRBV28 and TRBJ2-3, the complete variable domain reads DVKVTQSSRYLVKRTGEKVFLECVQDMDHENMFWYRQDPGLGLRLIYFSYDVKMKEKGDIPEGYSVSREKKERFSLILESASTNQTSMYLCASSFPGDSTDTQYFGPGTRLTVL.

The CDR3 nucleotides are TGTGCCATCAAGGAGGGAGCGGGGCCCGGGGAGCTGTTTTTT. Amino acid sequence: CAIKEGAGPGELFF. The genes are TRBV10-3 and TRBJ2-2; TRBD2 agrees at 7 bases. Germline loops: CDR1 ENHRY, CDR2 SYGVKD. The CDR3 has 14 amino acids. Unmatched junction bases numbered 8, after V lost 7 bases and J lost 6 bases.

The chain links TRBV5-4 to TRBJ2-5, with D perhaps TRBD1 (5 bases). This CDR3 region has 17 residues. The germline V gene encodes CDR1 SGHNT and CDR2 YYREEE (reference sequence). V lost 0 bases to trimming and J lost 4 bases, with 19 bases between them. The CDR3 DNA sequence: TGTGCCAGCAGCTTGGGGGGTCAGGGAATTTGGGGAGAGACCCAGTACTTC. Protein: CASSLGGQGIWGETQYF. Full variable domain (outside the CDR3, taken from reference TRBV5-4 and TRBJ2-5): ETGVTQSPTHLIKTRGQQVTLRCSSQSGHNTVSWYQQALGQGPQFIFQYYREEENGRGNFPPRFSGLQFPNYSSELNVNALELDDSALYLCASSLGGQGIWGETQYFGPGTRLLVL.

The chain combines TRBV19 with TRBJ2-1; TRBD1 aligns across 7 bases. Losses at the gene ends were 4 bases for V and 4 bases for J; bases not matched to a gene: 4. CDR1 is LNHDA, CDR2 SQIVND, per germline (reference sequence). The CDR3 consists of 14 residues. The CDR3 loop is CASSTRQGYNEQFF. CDR3 bases: TGTGCCAGTAGTACCAGACAGGGTTACAATGAGCAGTTCTTC.

V gene TRBV21-1 combines with J gene TRBJ2-3; the table calls TRBD1, which could not be checked here. TRBV21-1 corresponds to a pseudogene. This CDR3 is 13 amino acids long. The CDR3 nucleotides read TGTGCCAGCATTGGGGCGGCGGTAGATACGCAGTATTTT. Residues: CASIGAAVDTQYF.

V is TRBV29-1 and J is TRBJ1-1, with 9 positions matching TRBD1. This CDR3 is 12 amino acids long. The germline V gene encodes CDR1 SQVTM and CDR2 ANQGSEA. The junction had 4 bases not matched to a gene; V was cut back by 7 bases and J by 4 bases. CDR3 nucleotides: TGCAGCGGGGGACAGGGACTCACTGAAGCTTTCTTT. Encoded protein: CSGGQGLTEAFF.

The chain combines TRBV4-2 with TRBJ2-7; 10 positions match TRBD2. The germline gives CDR1 LGHNA, CDR2 YNFKEQ. Trimming removed 0 bases from V and 5 bases from J; junction bases left unmatched: 7. The CDR3 is 16 amino acids. CDR3 DNA sequence: TGTGCCAGCAGCCAAGAACGGGGGCTAGCGGGAGACGAGCAGTACTTC. This translates into CASSQERGLAGDEQYF.

The chain has TRBV28 and TRBJ1-2; tentatively, D is TRBD1 (6 bases). Germline lookup yields CDR1 MDHEN and CDR2 SYDVKM. This CDR3 region has 13 residues. Deletions cut 1 base from V and 8 bases from J, with 11 bases between. The CDR3, as DNA: TGTGCCAGCAGTTTATATCTAGGGACAGGCTACACCTTC. Translation gives CASSLYLGTGYTF.

The V and J genes are TRBV18 and TRBJ2-1; 8 bases match TRBD1. The length of the CDR3 is 16 residues. The V segment lost 8 bases and the J segment 3 bases; nucleotides outside the gene matches: 12. Germline CDR1 is KGHSH and CDR2 is LQKENI. CDR3 nucleotide sequence: TGTGCCAGCGGCACCGGGACAGGAGGAATCTACAATGAGCAGTTCTTC. As protein: CASGTGTGGIYNEQFF.

The sample holds one count of this clone. This chain uses TRBV11-2 with TRBJ1-3; D is uncertain. The germline V and J ends were trimmed by 1 base and 7 bases, with 8 bases remaining between them. CDR1 and CDR2 from the germline V gene are SGHAT and FQNNGV. The CDR3 length is 13 residues. The DNA for the CDR3 is TGTGCCAGCAGCTTAGTCCGGTTGAACACCATATATTTT. Its translation: CASSLVRLNTIYF. The whole variable domain, remainder taken from reference TRBV11-2 and TRBJ1-3, is EAGVAQSPRYKIIEKRQSVAFWCNPISGHATLYWYQQILGQGPKLLIQFQNNGVVDDSQLPKDRFSAERLKGVDSTLKIQPAKLEDSAVYLCASSLVRLNTIYFGEGSWLTVV.

This chain joins TRBV9 and TRBJ2-7; 14 bases match TRBD2. Per germline, CDR1 SGDLS and CDR2 YYNGEE. V trimming: 3 bases; J trimming: 6 bases; junction bases outside the gene matches: 8. The CDR3 sequence is 16 residues long. DNA of the CDR3: TGTGCCAGCAGCGCAGACCACGGGACTAGCGGGAGCGAGCAGTACTTC. This gives the protein CASSADHGTSGSEQYF.

The table lists this clone with a count of one. The chain has TRBV6-5 and TRBJ2-3; the D gene is possibly TRBD2 (5 bases). The CDR3 consists of 14 residues. Deletions cut 6 bases from V and 3 bases from J, with 13 bases between. Germline CDR1 and CDR2: MNHEY and SVGAGI. The CDR3 is CASSPWGDTDTQYF. CDR3 DNA sequence: TGTGCCAGCAGCCCTTGGGGAGATACAGATACGCAGTATTTT.

The gene calls are TRBV10-1 and TRBJ2-7; possibly TRBD1 for D (6 bases). Germline CDR1 reads WNHNN; CDR2 reads SYGVQD (reference sequence). This CDR3 is built from 14 residues. Trimming left V 3 bases short and J 2 bases short, with 11 bases between. The CDR3 bases are TGCGCCAGCAGTGAAGGGCAGGGGCCCTACGAGCAGTACTTC. Translation: CASSEGQGPYEQYF.